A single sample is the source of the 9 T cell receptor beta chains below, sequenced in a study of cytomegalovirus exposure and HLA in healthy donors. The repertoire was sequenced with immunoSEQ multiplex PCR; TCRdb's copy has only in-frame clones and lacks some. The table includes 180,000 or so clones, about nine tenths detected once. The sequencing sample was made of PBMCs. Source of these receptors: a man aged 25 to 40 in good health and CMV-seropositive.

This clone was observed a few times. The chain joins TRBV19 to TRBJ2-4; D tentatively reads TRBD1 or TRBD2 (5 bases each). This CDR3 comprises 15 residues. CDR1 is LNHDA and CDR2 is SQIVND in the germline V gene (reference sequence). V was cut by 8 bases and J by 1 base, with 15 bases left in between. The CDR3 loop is CASEGREGAKNIQYF. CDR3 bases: TGTGCCAGTGAGGGGCGAGAAGGGGCCAAAAACATTCAGTACTTC.

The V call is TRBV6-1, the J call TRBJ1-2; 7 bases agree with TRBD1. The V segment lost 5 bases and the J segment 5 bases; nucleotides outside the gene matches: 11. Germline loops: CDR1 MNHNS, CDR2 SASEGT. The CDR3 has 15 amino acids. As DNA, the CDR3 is TGTGCCAGCAGTACCCACAGGGGACAACCTTATGGCTACACCTTC. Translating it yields CASSTHRGQPYGYTF.

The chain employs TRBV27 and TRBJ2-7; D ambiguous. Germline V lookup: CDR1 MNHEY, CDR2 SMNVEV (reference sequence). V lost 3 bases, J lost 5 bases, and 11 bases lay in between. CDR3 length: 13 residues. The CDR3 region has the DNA TGTGCCAGCAGTTTTGTTCTTGGGGACGAGCAGTACTTC. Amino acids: CASSFVLGDEQYF.

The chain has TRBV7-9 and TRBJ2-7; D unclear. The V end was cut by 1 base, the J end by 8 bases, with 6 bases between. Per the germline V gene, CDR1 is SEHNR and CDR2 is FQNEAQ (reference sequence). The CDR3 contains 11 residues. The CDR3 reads CASSLGAKQYF. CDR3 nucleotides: TGTGCCAGCAGCTTAGGGGCAAAGCAGTACTTC.

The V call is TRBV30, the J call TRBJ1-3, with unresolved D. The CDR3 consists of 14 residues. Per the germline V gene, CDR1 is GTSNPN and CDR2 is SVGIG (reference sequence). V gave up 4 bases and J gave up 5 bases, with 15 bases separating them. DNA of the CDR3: TGTGCCTGGAACACCGGTGACACACGAAACACCATATATTTT. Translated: CAWNTGDTRNTIYF.

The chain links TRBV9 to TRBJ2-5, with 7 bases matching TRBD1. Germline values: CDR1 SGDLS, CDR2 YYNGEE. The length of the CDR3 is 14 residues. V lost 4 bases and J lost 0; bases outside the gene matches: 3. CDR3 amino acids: CASSKTGNQETQYF. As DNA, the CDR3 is TGTGCCAGCAGCAAGACAGGGAACCAAGAGACCCAGTACTTC.

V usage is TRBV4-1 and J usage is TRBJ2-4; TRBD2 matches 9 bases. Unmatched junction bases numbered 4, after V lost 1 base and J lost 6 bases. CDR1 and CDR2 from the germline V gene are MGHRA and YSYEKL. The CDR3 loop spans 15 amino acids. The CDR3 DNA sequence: TGCGCCAGCAGCCAAGGGGCAGCGGGGGGAAACATTCAGTACTTC. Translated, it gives CASSQGAAGGNIQYF.

The CDR3 here is CASSHLGVNEQFF. CDR3 bases: TGTGCCAGCAGCCACTTGGGCGTCAATGAGCAGTTCTTC. V usage is TRBV7-3 and J usage is TRBJ2-1; no firm D call. The CDR3 has 13 amino acids. CDR1 and CDR2 from the germline V gene are SGHTA and FQGTGA. Trimming pared 5 bases from V and 6 bases from J, leaving 11 bases between.

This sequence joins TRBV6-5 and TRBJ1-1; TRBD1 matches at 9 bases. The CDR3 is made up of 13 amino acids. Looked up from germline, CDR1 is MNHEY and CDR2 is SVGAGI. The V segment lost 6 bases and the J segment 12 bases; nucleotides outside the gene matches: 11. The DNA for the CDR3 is TGTGCCAGCAGACAATACGGGGACAGGGCAACTTTCTTT. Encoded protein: CASRQYGDRATFF.